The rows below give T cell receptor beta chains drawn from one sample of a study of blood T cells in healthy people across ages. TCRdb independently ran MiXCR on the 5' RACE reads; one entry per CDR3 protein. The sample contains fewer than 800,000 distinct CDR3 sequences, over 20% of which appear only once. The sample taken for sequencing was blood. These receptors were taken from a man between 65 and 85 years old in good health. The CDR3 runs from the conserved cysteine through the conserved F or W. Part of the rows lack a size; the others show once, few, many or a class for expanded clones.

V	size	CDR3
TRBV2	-	CASSDQGPYNEQFF
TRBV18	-	CASSPGQGAQNEQFF
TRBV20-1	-	CSARDATSTDTQYF
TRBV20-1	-	CSARASGRVYEQFF
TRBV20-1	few	CSARESPTDTQYF
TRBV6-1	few	CASSESGGRQETQYF
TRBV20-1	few	CSASSPPTGELFF
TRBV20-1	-	CSASEGGTNERFF
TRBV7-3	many	CAGTQGSSSGANVLTF
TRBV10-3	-	CAISESTTYEQYF
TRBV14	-	CASSRRLNSGNTIYF
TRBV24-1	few	CATSGTDLDQPQHF
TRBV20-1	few	CSASGTSDLSYNEQFF
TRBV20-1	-	CSARTAGRTYEQYF
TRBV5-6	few	CASSLVADEAFF
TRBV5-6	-	CASSLVQGRQETQYF
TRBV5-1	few	CASSLESGNTIYF
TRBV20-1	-	CSARAPLSGSGETQYF
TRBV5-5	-	CASSSSPQLAKNIQYF
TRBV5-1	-	CASSPGQGGGEQFF
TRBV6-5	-	CASRPGQFYGYTF
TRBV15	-	CATSRDREANEKLFF
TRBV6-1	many	CASSAWAGETQYF
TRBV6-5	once	CASSYGGQNYGYTF
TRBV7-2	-	CASSLGAGWGETQYF
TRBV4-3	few	CASSQWRDSNYEQYF
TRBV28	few	CASSSEGLGGGNIQYF